This T cell receptor (beta chain) was profiled in a study of CD8 T cells in Susac syndrome. In its sample, this clonotype was seen once. Reverse transcription of roughly 0.5 to 1 ug RNA was carried out with random hexamers. MiXCR was run by TCRdb on the immunoSEQ multiplex PCR reads, yielding one entry per CDR3 protein. The table shows a few hundred thousand distinct CDR3 sequences, with 95% occurring only once. Per the germline V gene, CDR1 is LNHDA and CDR2 is SQIVND (reference sequence). V gave up 3 bases and J gave up 8 bases, with 23 bases separating them. The length of the CDR3 is 17 residues. The sample taken for sequencing was CD4+ T cells from PBMCs. The chain has TRBV19 and TRBJ2-1; D is perhaps TRBD1 or TRBD2 (5 bases each). This TCR came from a human donor with multiple sclerosis. The CDR3 nucleotides read TGTGCCAGTAGTATCGCTGTGGGGGACGGACCTGGCTATGAGCAGTTCTTC. Amino acid sequence: CASSIAVGDGPGYEQFF.